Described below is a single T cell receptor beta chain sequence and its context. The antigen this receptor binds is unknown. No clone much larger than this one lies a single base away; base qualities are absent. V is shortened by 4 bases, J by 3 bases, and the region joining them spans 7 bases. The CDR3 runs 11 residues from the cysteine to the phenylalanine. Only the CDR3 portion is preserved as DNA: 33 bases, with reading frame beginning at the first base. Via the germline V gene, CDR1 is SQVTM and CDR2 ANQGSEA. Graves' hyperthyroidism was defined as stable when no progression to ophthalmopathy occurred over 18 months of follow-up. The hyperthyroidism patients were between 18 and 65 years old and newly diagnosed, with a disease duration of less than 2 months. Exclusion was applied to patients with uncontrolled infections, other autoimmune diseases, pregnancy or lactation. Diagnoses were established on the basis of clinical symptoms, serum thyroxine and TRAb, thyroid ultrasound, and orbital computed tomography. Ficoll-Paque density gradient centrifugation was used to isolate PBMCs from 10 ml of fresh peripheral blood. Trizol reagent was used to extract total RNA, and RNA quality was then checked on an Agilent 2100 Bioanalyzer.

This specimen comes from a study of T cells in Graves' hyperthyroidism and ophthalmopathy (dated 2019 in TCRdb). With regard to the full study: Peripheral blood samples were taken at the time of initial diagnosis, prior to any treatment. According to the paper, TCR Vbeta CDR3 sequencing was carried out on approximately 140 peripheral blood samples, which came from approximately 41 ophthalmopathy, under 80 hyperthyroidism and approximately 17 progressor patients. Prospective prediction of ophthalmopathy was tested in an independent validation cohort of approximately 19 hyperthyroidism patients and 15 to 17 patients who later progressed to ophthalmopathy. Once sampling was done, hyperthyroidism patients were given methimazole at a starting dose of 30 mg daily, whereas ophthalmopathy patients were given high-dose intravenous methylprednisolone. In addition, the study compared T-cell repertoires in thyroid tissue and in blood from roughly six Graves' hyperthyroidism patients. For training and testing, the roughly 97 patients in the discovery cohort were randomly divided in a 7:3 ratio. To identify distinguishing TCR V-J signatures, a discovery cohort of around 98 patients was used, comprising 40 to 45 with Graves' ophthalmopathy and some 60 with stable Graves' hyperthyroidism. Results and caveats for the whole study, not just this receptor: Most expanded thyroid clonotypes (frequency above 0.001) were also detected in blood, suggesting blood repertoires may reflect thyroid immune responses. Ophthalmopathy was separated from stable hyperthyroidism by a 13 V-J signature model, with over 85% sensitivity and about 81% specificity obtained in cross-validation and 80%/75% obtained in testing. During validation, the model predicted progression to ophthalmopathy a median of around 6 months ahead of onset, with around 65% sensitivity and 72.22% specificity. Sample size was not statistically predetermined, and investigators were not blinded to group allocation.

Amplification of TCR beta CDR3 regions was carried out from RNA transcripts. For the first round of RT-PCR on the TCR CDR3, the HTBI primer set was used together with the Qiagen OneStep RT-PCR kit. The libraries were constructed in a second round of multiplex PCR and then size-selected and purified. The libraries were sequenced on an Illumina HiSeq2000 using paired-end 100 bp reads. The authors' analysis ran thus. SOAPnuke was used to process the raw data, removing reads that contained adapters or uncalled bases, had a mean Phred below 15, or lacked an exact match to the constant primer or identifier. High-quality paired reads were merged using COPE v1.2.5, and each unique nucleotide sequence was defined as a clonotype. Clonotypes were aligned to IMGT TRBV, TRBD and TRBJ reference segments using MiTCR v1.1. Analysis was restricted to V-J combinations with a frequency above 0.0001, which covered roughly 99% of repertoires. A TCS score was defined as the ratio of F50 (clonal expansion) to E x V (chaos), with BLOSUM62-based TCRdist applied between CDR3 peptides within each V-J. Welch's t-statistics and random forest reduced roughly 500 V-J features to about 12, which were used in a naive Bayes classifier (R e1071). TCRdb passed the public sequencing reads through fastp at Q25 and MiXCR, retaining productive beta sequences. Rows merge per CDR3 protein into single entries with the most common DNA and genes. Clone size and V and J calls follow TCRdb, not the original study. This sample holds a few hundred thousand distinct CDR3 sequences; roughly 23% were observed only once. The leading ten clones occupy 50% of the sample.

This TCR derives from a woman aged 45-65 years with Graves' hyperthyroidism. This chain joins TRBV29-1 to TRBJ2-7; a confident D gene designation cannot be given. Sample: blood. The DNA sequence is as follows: TGCAGCGTTGTGGACGGCTACGAGCAGTACTTC. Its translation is CSVVDGYEQYF.